This T cell receptor beta chain was retrieved from a study of T cells in localized non-small cell lung cancer. General study points: Overall survival was longer when the density of T cells in the blood was higher. A median of approximately 50 of the top 100 tumor clones appeared in adjacent lung, which was paired and uninvolved. Sequencing was limited to one tumor region, leaving the possibility of heterogeneity open. The highest T cell clonality was in uninvolved adjacent lung, above tumor.

Profiled with immunoSEQ multiplex PCR; TCRdb holds only in-frame clones, not every one. Counted here are tens of thousands of clones, approximately 84% occurring once; the ten biggest clones make up about 2.7%. Note on this clone: The antigen is undetermined.

The sequencing used peripheral blood, collected before any cancer treatment. This sequence originates from a man between 40 and 70 years old with stage I lung adenocarcinoma.

The DNA of the CDR3 is TGTGCCAGCAGGTACAGGGGGCGCAGCAATCAGCCCCAGCATTTT. It is translated as CASRYRGRSNQPQHF. The gene calls are TRBV28 and TRBJ1-5, with 9 bases fitting TRBD1. The V and J ends lost 6 bases and 1 base, in that order; junction bases with no gene match: 4. Germline lookup yields CDR1 MDHEN and CDR2 SYDVKM. This CDR3 has 15 residues.